Below are 21 T cell receptor beta chains sequenced from a single sample in a study of response to subunit inactivated influenza vaccine (dated by TCRdb to 2017 to 2018). Library preparation employed RT-PCR. Sequenced on an Illumina HiSeq 2500. TCRdb took the public reads, trimmed them with fastp at Q25, ran MiXCR for clone calling and kept in-frame beta chains. Rows are unified per CDR3 protein, each entry keeping the most common DNA and genes. The sample table shows 600,000 to 850,000 distinct CDR3 sequences, and 12% to 15% are seen once. The ten largest clones represent less than 9% of the sample. The sequences come from PBMCs from blood, collected 14 to 15 days before vaccination. The receptors come from a man in his fifties who received an inactivated influenza vaccine. Donor details come from another sample of the same person, matched by shared clones.

This clonotype was seen a few times. The CDR3 DNA follows: TGCAGTGCTAGAGTTGGCACAGATACGCAGTATTTT. It is translated as CSARVGTDTQYF. The V and J genes are TRBV20-1 and TRBJ2-3; D not resolved. Trimming cost V 1 base and J 1 base, with 3 bases left between them. The CDR3 is 12 residues long. The germline V gene encodes CDR1 DFQATT and CDR2 SNEGSKA (reference sequence).

This clonotype is a singleton in its sample. The chain combines TRBV7-8 with TRBJ2-1, with a weak D call TRBD1 (6 bases). Looked up from germline, CDR1 is SGHVS and CDR2 is FQNEAQ. Deletions cut 1 base from V and 0 bases from J, with 10 bases between. The CDR3 is made up of 16 amino acids. Here the CDR3 reads CASSLVQGLSYNEQFF. The CDR3 DNA sequence: TGTGCCAGCAGCTTAGTACAGGGCCTCTCCTACAATGAGCAGTTCTTC.

This clonotype was seen ten or more times. This chain joins TRBV10-3 and TRBJ2-3, with 8 nucleotides matching TRBD2. Germline lookup yields CDR1 ENHRY and CDR2 SYGVKD. After removal of 8 bases from V and 5 bases from J, the junction contained 9 bases not matched to a gene. CDR3 size: 14 residues. The CDR3 here is CAIGGGGLEDTQYF. CDR3 nucleotides: TGTGCCATCGGGGGCGGGGGGCTCGAAGATACGCAGTATTTT.

V usage is TRBV6-5 and J usage is TRBJ1-4; a weak D match, TRBD1 (5 bases). The CDR3 spans 18 residues. Trimming removed 2 bases from V and 0 bases from J, with 16 bases in between. Per the germline V gene, CDR1 is MNHEY and CDR2 is SVGAGI. CDR3 amino acids: CASSYGTGPGATNEKLFF. As DNA, the CDR3 is TGTGCCAGCAGTTACGGGACCGGACCCGGAGCAACTAATGAAAAACTGTTTTTT.

This clonotype has more than one count but fewer than ten. The chain carries TRBV23-1 and TRBJ2-7; 7 positions agree with TRBD1. TRBV23-1 qualifies as an ORF whose function is uncertain. The CDR3 has 15 residues. V lost 1 base and J lost 2; bases outside the gene matches: 5. The CDR3 reads CASSQYRGLPYEQYF. The CDR3 nucleotides are TGCGCCAGCAGTCAATACAGGGGTTTGCCCTACGAGCAGTACTTC.

A few counts support this clonotype. The chain employs TRBV11-2 and TRBJ2-4; D gene unclear. Germline values: CDR1 SGHAT, CDR2 FQNNGV. The CDR3 loop spans 17 amino acids. V was pared by 4 bases and J by 0 bases, with 16 bases between. DNA for the CDR3: TGTGCCAGCAGCTCCCCCATCGAATCTATAGCCAAAAACATTCAGTACTTC. It is translated as CASSSPIESIAKNIQYF.

The chain couples TRBV18 to TRBJ1-6, with D perhaps matching TRBD1 (6 bases). Germline-derived CDR1 and CDR2 are KGHSH and LQKENI. V shed 5 bases and J shed 7 bases, with 12 bases lying between them. The CDR3 covers 14 residues. This chain's CDR3 is CASSSGTSNSPLHF. Written as DNA, the CDR3 is TGTGCCAGCTCATCGGGGACAAGCAATTCACCCCTCCACTTT.

J is TRBJ1-1 and V is TRBV6-5; D gene unclear. The CDR3 totals 13 residues. Trimming took off 2 bases at V and 1 base at J, with 5 bases between the two ends. The germline gives CDR1 MNHEY, CDR2 SVGAGI. CDR3 DNA sequence: TGTGCCAGCAGTTACGACGAGAACACTGAAGCTTTCTTT. It is translated as CASSYDENTEAFF.

The chain couples TRBV5-1 to TRBJ2-6; D is ambiguous. The V end lost 4 bases, the J end lost 0 bases, and 8 bases lay between the germline ends. Germline loops: CDR1 SGHRS, CDR2 YFSETQ. CDR3 length: 15 residues. The CDR3 loop is CASSKTDSGANVLTF. DNA of the CDR3: TGCGCCAGCAGCAAGACCGACTCTGGGGCCAACGTCCTGACTTTC. The variable domain in full, completed from reference TRBV5-1 and TRBJ2-6, reads KAGVTQTPRYLIKTRGQQVTLSCSPISGHRSVSWYQQTPGQGLQFLFEYFSETQRNKGNFPGRFSGRQFSNSRSEMNVSTLELGDSALYLCASSKTDSGANVLTFGAGSRLTVL.

The chain combines TRBV7-3 with TRBJ2-1; 8 nucleotides match TRBD1. V was clipped by 1 base and J by 6 bases; unmatched bases: 11. The V gene's germline CDR1 is SGHTA and CDR2 FQGTGA. CDR3 length equals 17 residues. This chain's CDR3 is CASSLNGGGQGFNEQFF. CDR3 nucleotides: TGTGCCAGCAGCTTAAATGGTGGCGGACAGGGTTTCAATGAGCAGTTCTTC.

For this clonotype: An end of the junction differs from the germline gene, which may be a read error. The gene calls are TRBV29-1 and TRBJ2-5; TRBD1 aligns across 10 bases. This CDR3 spans 14 amino acids. The germline V gene has CDR1 SQVTM and CDR2 ANQGSEA. CDR3 bases: TGCAGCTTTGATGGGACAGGGGACGGGGAGACCCAGTACTTC. Its protein is CSFDGTGDGETQYF.

This clonotype was counted ten times or more. The V gene is TRBV5-1, the J gene TRBJ2-3; TRBD1 matches at 8 bases. There are 15 residues in the CDR3. V lost 0 bases to trimming and J lost 5 bases; unmatched junction nucleotides: 5. Germline V gene lookup returns CDR1 SGHRS and CDR2 YFSETQ. The CDR3 nucleotides read TGCGCCAGCAGCTTGGGAGGACAGGGTGGAGATACGCAGTATTTT. As protein: CASSLGGQGGDTQYF.

The sample holds a few counts of this clonotype. V usage is TRBV20-1 and J usage is TRBJ2-3; no reliable D call. Germline values: CDR1 DFQATT, CDR2 SNEGSKA (reference sequence). Trimming took 3 bases from V and 4 from J, leaving 14 bases between them. The CDR3 has 14 residues. Written as DNA, the CDR3 is TGCAGTGCTAGTTTCGACGGATCCTCAGATACGCAGTATTTT. This codes for CSASFDGSSDTQYF.

The rearrangement links TRBV28 to TRBJ1-5; D possibly corresponds to TRBD1 (5 bases). The CDR3 runs to 14 residues. The V gene's germline CDR1 is MDHEN and CDR2 SYDVKM. The germline V and J ends were trimmed by 3 bases and 8 bases, with 14 bases remaining between them. The CDR3 DNA is TGTGCCAGCAGTTTTCTGGGGGGTGGCGAGCCCCAGCATTTT. Protein product: CASSFLGGGEPQHF.

A few counts support this clonotype. The chain uses TRBV3-1 and TRBJ1-5, with unresolved D. Germline V CDR1 and CDR2: LGHDT, YNNKEL (reference sequence). Trimming pared 0 bases from V and 5 bases from J, leaving 11 bases between. The CDR3 has 15 amino acids. The CDR3 nucleotides are TGTGCCAGCAGCCAAGACTGGGCAGCGGATCAGCCCCAGCATTTT. Amino acids: CASSQDWAADQPQHF.

This clonotype was picked up a small number of times. The V gene is TRBV20-1, the J gene TRBJ1-2; D is unclear. The CDR3 contains 10 residues. Germline V CDR1 and CDR2: DFQATT, SNEGSKA (reference sequence). V was shortened by 0 bases and J by 6 bases, with 2 bases between the two germline ends. The CDR3 loop is CSAREDGYTF. CDR3 coding DNA: TGCAGTGCTAGAGAGGATGGCTACACCTTC.

This clonotype was counted only a few times. J is TRBJ1-5 and V is TRBV24-1; maybe TRBD1 (5 bases). V lost 1 base and J lost 7, with 13 bases in between. Germline assignment: CDR1 KGHDR and CDR2 SFDVKD. The length of the CDR3 is 15 residues. The CDR3 coding sequence is TGTGCCACCAGTGATTTATTGGGGGTAGGGCAGCCCCAGCATTTT. As protein: CATSDLLGVGQPQHF.

V usage is TRBV7-9 and J usage is TRBJ2-7; TRBD1 is a possible D gene (5 bases). The germline V and J ends were trimmed by 4 bases and 3 bases, with 13 bases remaining between them. The CDR3 length is 14 residues. Germline CDR1 is SEHNR and CDR2 is FQNEAQ (reference sequence). The CDR3 reads CASSSPDTFYEQYF. The CDR3 DNA reads TGTGCCAGCAGCTCCCCGGACACTTTCTACGAGCAGTACTTC.

This clonotype has more than one count but fewer than ten. The chain couples TRBV28 to TRBJ2-7, with 8 bases lining up with TRBD1. CDR3 length: 15 amino acids. Per germline, CDR1 MDHEN and CDR2 SYDVKM. Unmatched junction bases numbered 11, after V lost 3 bases and J lost 7 bases. The CDR3 is CASSLVAGGFGEQYF. The CDR3 DNA reads TGTGCCAGCAGTTTGGTTGCAGGGGGCTTTGGTGAGCAGTACTTC.

Only a few counts were recorded for this clonotype. This sequence joins TRBV24-1 and TRBJ2-2, with D perhaps being TRBD1 or TRBD2 (5 bases each). Trimming shortened V by 5 bases and J by 7 bases, and 22 bases separated the two germline ends. Per germline, CDR1 KGHDR and CDR2 SFDVKD. The CDR3 covers 17 residues. The chain's CDR3 is CATSATRGSRAVGELFF. The CDR3 region has the DNA TGTGCCACCAGTGCGACCCGGGGCTCCAGGGCGGTCGGGGAGCTGTTTTTT.

The CDR3 sequence is CASSTLVCSQYF. CDR3 DNA: TGCGCCAGCAGCACACTAGTTTGTTCGCAGTATTTT. The rearrangement uses TRBV23-1 and TRBJ2-3; D perhaps matches TRBD2 (5 bases). TRBV23-1 qualifies as an ORF whose function is uncertain. The ends were cut back, 6 bases at V and 10 bases at J, with 14 bases in the middle. The CDR3 consists of 12 residues.